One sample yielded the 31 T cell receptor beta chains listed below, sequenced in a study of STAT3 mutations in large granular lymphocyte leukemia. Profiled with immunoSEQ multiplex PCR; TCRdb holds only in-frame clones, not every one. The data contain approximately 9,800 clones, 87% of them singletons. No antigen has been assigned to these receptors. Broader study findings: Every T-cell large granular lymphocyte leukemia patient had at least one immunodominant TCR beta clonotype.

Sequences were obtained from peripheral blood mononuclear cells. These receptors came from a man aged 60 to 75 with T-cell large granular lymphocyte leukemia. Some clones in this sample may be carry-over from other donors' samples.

The CDR3 nucleotides read TGTGCCAGCTCACGGCCGGGACAGGGGGCCACCGGGGAGCTGTTTTTT. It translates to CASSRPGQGATGELFF. The chain is built from TRBV18 and TRBJ2-2; 12 bases are shared with TRBD1. Germline values: CDR1 KGHSH, CDR2 LQKENI. CDR3 length: 16 amino acids. The V gene end was trimmed by 4 bases and the J gene end by 4 bases; junction bases not matched to a gene: 4.

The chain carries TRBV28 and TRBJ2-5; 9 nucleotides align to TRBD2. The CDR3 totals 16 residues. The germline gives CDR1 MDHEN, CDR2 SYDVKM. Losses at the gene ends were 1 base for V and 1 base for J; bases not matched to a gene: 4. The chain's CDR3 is CASSLFSGRFQETQYF. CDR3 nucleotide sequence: TGTGCCAGCAGTTTATTTAGCGGGAGATTCCAAGAGACCCAGTACTTC. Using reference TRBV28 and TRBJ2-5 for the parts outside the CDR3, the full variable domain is DVKVTQSSRYLVKRTGEKVFLECVQDMDHENMFWYRQDPGLGLRLIYFSYDVKMKEKGDIPEGYSVSREKKERFSLILESASTNQTSMYLCASSLFSGRFQETQYFGPGTRLLVL.

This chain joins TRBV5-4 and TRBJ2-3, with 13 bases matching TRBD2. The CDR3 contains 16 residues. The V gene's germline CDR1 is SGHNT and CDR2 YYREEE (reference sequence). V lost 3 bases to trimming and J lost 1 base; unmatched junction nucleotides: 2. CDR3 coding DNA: TGTGCCAGCAGCTCCGGACTAGCGGGAGGCACAGATACGCAGTATTTT. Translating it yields CASSSGLAGGTDTQYF.

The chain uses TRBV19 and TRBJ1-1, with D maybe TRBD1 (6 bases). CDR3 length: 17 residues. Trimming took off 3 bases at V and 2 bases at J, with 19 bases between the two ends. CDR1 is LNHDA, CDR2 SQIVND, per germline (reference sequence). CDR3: CASSMPSRGQLNTEAFF. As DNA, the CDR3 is TGTGCCAGTAGTATGCCCTCTCGTGGACAGTTAAACACTGAAGCTTTCTTT.

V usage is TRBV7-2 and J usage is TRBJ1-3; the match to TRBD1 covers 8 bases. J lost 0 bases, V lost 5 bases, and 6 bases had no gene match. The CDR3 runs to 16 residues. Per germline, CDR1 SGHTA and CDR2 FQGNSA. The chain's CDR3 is CASSLDRGSSGNTIYF. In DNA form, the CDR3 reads TGTGCCAGCAGCCTTGACAGGGGAAGCTCTGGAAACACCATATATTTT.

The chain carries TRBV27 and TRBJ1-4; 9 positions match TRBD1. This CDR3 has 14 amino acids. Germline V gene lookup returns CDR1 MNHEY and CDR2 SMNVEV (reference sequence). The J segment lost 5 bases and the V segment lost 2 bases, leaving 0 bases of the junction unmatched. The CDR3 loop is CASSLGTGNEKLFF. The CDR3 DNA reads TGTGCCAGCAGTTTAGGGACAGGGAATGAAAAACTGTTTTTT.

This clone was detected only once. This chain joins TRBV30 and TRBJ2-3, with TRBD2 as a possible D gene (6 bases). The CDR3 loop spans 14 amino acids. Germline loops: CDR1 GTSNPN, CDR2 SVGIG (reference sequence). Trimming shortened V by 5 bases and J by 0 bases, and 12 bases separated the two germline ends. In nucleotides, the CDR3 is TGTGCCTGGGGGAGGAGGGGTAGCACAGATACGCAGTATTTT. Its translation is CAWGRRGSTDTQYF.

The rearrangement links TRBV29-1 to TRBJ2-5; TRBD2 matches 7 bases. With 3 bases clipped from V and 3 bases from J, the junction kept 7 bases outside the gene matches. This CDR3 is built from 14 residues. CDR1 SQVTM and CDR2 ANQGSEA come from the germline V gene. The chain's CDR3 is CSVEAAGVEETQYF. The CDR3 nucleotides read TGCAGCGTTGAGGCGGCGGGAGTGGAAGAGACCCAGTACTTC.

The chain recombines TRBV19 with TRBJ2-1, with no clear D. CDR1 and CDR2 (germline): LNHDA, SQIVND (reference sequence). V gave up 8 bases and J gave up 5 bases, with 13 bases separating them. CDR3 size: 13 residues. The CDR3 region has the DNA TGTGCCAGTCGGCCCTCCGTGAACAATGAGCAGTTCTTC. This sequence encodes CASRPSVNNEQFF. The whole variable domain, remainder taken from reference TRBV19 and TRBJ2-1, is DGGITQSPKYLFRKEGQNVTLSCEQNLNHDAMYWYRQDPGQGLRLIYYSQIVNDFQKGDIAEGYSVSREKKESFPLTVTSAQKNPTAFYLCASRPSVNNEQFFGPGTRLTVL.

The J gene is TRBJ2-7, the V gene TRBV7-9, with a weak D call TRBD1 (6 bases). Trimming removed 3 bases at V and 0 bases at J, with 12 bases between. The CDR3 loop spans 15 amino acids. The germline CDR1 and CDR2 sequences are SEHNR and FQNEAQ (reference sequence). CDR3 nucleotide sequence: TGTGCCAGCAGCTTCCTACAGGGAACCTCCTACGAGCAGTACTTC. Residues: CASSFLQGTSYEQYF.

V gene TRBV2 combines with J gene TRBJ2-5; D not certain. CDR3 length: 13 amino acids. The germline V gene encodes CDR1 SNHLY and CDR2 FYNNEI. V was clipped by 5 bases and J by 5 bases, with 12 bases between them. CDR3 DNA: TGTGCCAGCAGTTCAGATCTAGGGGAGACCCAGTACTTC. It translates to CASSSDLGETQYF.

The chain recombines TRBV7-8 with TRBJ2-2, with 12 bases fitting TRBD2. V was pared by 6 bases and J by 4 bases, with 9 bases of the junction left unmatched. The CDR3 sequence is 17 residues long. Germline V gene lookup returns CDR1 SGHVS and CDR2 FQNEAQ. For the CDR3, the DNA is TGTGCCAGCAGAGGACCACTAGCGGGAGGAGTCACCGGGGAGCTGTTTTTT. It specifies CASRGPLAGGVTGELFF.

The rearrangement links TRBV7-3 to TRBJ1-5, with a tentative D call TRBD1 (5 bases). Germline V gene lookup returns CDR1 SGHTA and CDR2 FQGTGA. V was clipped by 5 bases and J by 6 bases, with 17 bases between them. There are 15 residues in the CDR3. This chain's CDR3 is CASSASGRGGQPQHF. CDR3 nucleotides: TGTGCCAGCAGCGCCTCGGGGCGCGGGGGTCAGCCCCAGCATTTT.

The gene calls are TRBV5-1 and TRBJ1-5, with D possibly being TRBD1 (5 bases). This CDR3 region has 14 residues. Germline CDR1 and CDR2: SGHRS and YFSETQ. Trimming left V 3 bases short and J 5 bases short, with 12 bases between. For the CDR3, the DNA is TGCGCCAGCAGCTCTGGCGGGGGGGATCAGCCCCAGCATTTT. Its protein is CASSSGGGDQPQHF. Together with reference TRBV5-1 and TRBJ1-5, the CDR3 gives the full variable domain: KAGVTQTPRYLIKTRGQQVTLSCSPISGHRSVSWYQQTPGQGLQFLFEYFSETQRNKGNFPGRFSGRQFSNSRSEMNVSTLELGDSALYLCASSSGGGDQPQHFGDGTRLSIL.

The CDR3 here is CASSYSTANTEAFF. The CDR3 DNA sequence: TGTGCCAGCAGTTACTCGACAGCCAACACTGAAGCTTTCTTT. The V call is TRBV6-5, the J call TRBJ1-1, with D perhaps TRBD1 (5 bases). V lost 0 bases and J lost 2, with 7 bases in between. Germline values: CDR1 MNHEY, CDR2 SVGAGI. The CDR3 has 14 residues.

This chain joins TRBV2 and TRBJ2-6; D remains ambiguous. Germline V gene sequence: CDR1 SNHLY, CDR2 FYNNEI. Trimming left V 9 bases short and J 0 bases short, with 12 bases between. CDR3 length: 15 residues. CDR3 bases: TGTGCCAGGTCACGGGCCAGCTCTGGGGCCAACGTCCTGACTTTC. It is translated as CARSRASSGANVLTF.

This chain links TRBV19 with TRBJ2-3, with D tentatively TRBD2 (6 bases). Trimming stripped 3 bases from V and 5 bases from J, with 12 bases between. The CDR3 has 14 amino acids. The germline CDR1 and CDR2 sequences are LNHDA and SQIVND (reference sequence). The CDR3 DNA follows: TGTGCCAGTAGTATCGACAGAGCGGGAGATACGCAGTATTTT. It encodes CASSIDRAGDTQYF.

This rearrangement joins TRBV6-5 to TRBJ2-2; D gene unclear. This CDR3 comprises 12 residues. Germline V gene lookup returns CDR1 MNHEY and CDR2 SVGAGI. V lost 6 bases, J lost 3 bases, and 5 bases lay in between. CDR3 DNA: TGTGCCAGCAGCCCTTACACCGGGGAGCTGTTTTTT. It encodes CASSPYTGELFF.

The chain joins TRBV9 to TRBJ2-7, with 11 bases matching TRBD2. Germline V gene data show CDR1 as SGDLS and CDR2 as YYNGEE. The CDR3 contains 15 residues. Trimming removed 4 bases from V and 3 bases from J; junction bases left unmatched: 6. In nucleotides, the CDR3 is TGTGCCAGCAGCCTCGGGACTAGCGGAATCTACGAGCAGTACTTC. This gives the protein CASSLGTSGIYEQYF.

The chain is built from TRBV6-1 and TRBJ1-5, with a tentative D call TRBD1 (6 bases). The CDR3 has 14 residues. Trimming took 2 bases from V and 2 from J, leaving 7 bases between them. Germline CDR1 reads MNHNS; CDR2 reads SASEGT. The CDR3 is CASSEYRGNQPQHF. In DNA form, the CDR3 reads TGTGCCAGCAGTGAATACAGGGGCAATCAGCCCCAGCATTTT.

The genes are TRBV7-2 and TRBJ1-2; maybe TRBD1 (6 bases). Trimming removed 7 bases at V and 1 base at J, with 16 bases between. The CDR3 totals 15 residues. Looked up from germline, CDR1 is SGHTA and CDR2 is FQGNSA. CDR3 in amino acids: CASTSQGGRNYGYTF. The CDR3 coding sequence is TGTGCCAGCACTTCCCAAGGGGGGCGTAACTATGGCTACACCTTC. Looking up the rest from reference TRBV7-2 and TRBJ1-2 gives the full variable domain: GAGVSQSPSNKVTEKGKDVELRCDPISGHTALYWYRQSLGQGLEFLIYFQGNSAPDKSGLPSDRFSAERTGGSVSTLTIQRTQQEDSAVYLCASTSQGGRNYGYTFGSGTRLTVV.

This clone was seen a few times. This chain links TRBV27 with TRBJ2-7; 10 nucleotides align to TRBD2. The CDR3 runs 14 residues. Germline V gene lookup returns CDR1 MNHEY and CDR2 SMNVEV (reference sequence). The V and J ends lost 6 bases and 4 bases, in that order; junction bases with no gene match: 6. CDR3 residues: CASSLSGGIYEQYF. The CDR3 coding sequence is TGTGCCAGCAGCCTTAGCGGGGGGATTTACGAGCAGTACTTC.

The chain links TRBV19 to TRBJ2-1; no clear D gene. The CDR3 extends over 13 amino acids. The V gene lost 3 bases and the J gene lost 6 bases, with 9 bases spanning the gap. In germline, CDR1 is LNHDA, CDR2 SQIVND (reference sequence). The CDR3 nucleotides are TGTGCCAGTAGTATTGGGAATAGCAATGAGCAGTTCTTC. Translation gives CASSIGNSNEQFF.

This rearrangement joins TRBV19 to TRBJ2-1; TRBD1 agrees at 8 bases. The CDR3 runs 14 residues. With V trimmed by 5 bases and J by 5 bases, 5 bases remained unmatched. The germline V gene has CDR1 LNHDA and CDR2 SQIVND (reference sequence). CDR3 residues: CASSFQGADNEQFF. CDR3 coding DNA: TGTGCCAGTAGTTTTCAGGGGGCAGACAATGAGCAGTTCTTC.

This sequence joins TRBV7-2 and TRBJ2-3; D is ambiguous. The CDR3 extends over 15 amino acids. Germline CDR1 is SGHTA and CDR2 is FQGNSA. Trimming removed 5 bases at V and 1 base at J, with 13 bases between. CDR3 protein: CASSPHATGTDTQYF. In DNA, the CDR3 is TGTGCCAGCAGCCCCCACGCCACAGGCACAGATACGCAGTATTTT.

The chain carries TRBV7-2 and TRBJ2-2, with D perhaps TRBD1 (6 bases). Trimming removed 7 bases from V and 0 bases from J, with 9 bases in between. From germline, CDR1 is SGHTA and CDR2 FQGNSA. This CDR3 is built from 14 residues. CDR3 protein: CASMRTANTGELFF. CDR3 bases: TGTGCCAGCATGCGGACAGCGAACACCGGGGAGCTGTTTTTT. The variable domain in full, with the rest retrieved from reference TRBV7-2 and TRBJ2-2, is GAGVSQSPSNKVTEKGKDVELRCDPISGHTALYWYRQSLGQGLEFLIYFQGNSAPDKSGLPSDRFSAERTGGSVSTLTIQRTQQEDSAVYLCASMRTANTGELFFGEGSRLTVL.

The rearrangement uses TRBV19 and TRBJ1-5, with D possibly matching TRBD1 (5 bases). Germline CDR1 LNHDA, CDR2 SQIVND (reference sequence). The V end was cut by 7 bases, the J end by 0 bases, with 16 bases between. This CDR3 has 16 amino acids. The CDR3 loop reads CASTTNGGTSNQPQHF. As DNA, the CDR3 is TGTGCCAGTACCACAAACGGGGGGACTAGCAATCAGCCCCAGCATTTT. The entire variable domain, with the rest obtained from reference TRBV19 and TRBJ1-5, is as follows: DGGITQSPKYLFRKEGQNVTLSCEQNLNHDAMYWYRQDPGQGLRLIYYSQIVNDFQKGDIAEGYSVSREKKESFPLTVTSAQKNPTAFYLCASTTNGGTSNQPQHFGDGTRLSIL.

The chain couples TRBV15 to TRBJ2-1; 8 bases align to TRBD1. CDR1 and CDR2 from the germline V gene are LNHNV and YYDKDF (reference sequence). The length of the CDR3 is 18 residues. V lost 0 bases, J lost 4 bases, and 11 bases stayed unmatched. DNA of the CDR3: TGTGCCACCAGCAGAGATCTCTCCCAGGGGGCAGGTTACAATGAGCAGTTCTTC. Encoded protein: CATSRDLSQGAGYNEQFF.

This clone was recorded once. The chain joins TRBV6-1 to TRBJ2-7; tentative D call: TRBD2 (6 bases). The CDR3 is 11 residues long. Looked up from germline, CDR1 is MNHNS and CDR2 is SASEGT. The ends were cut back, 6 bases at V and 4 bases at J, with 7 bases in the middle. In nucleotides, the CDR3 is TGTGCCAGCAGGGGACTTTACGAGCAGTACTTC. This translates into CASRGLYEQYF.

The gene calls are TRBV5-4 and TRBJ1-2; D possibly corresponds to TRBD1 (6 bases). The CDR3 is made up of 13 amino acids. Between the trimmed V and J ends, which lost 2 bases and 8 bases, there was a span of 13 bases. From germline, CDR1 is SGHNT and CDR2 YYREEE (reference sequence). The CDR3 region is CASSFEGGLGYTF. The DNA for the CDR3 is TGTGCCAGCAGCTTCGAAGGGGGATTAGGCTACACCTTC. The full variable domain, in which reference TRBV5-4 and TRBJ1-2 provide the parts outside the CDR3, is ETGVTQSPTHLIKTRGQQVTLRCSSQSGHNTVSWYQQALGQGPQFIFQYYREEENGRGNFPPRFSGLQFPNYSSELNVNALELDDSALYLCASSFEGGLGYTFGSGTRLTVV.

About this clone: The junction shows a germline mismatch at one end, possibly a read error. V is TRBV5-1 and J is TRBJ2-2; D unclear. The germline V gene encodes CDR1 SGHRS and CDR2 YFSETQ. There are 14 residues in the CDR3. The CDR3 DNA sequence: TGCGCCAGCAGATTGGTGGGGAATGCCGGGGAGCTGTTTTTT. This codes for CASRLVGNAGELFF.